A selection of T cell receptor beta chains follows, all from one sample in a study of cytotoxic CD8 clonotypes in ibrutinib-treated CLL. Sequencing used immunoSEQ multiplex PCR; TCRdb keeps in-frame clones, though not all of them. The sample includes fewer than 400,000 clones, about 61% seen only once; the top ten take roughly 6%. This specimen was PBMCs, taken after 36 months of ibrutinib treatment. The receptors derive from a human donor with chronic lymphocytic leukemia. Each CDR3 is given with its conserved first and last residue. The order of the fields is J gene, clone size, CDR3 length, V gene, CDR3 protein. Expanded clones get a size class; other rows say once, few or many, or leave the size out.

j_gene: TRBJ2-5
abundance: NA
len: 13
v_gene: TRBV7-9
CDR3aa: CASSLEPAKTQYF

j_gene: TRBJ2-1
abundance: NA
len: 14
v_gene: TRBV12-5
CDR3aa: CASGPTSGDNEQFF

j_gene: TRBJ2-7
abundance: NA
len: 14
v_gene: TRBV6-5
CDR3aa: CAGSYGGLSYEQYF

j_gene: TRBJ2-5
abundance: once
len: 17
v_gene: TRBV27
CDR3aa: CASSFGVRGKAQETQYF

j_gene: TRBJ1-2
abundance: NA
len: 14
v_gene: TRBV19
CDR3aa: CASSIGQGAYGYTF

j_gene: TRBJ1-1
abundance: NA
len: 13
v_gene: TRBV28
CDR3aa: CASSWRGNTEAFF

j_gene: TRBJ2-3
abundance: NA
len: 14
v_gene: TRBV6-6
CDR3aa: CASTKTSGPYTQYF

j_gene: TRBJ2-3
abundance: NA
len: 15
v_gene: TRBV14
CDR3aa: CASSRQGVGADTQYF

j_gene: TRBJ2-2
abundance: few
len: 15
v_gene: TRBV6-5
CDR3aa: CASSSRRPITGELFF

j_gene: TRBJ1-2
abundance: NA
len: 17
v_gene: TRBV10-3
CDR3aa: CAIRTFDRGSANYGYTF

j_gene: TRBJ2-2
abundance: NA
len: 15
v_gene: TRBV7-8
CDR3aa: CASSLLAGIPGELFF

j_gene: TRBJ1-2
abundance: NA
len: 12
v_gene: TRBV29-1
CDR3aa: CSVSYRASGYTF

j_gene: TRBJ2-2
abundance: NA
len: 16
v_gene: TRBV7-9
CDR3aa: CASSRSGGANTGELFF

j_gene: TRBJ2-5
abundance: NA
len: 17
v_gene: TRBV2
CDR3aa: CASSDLGVWGQRVTQYF

j_gene: TRBJ1-2
abundance: few
len: 16
v_gene: TRBV6-5
CDR3aa: CASSYLPGGRGYGYTF

j_gene: TRBJ2-6
abundance: NA
len: 16
v_gene: TRBV6-6
CDR3aa: CASSPDRGSGANVLTF

j_gene: TRBJ2-2
abundance: NA
len: 14
v_gene: TRBV19
CDR3aa: CASSTLTGTGELFF

j_gene: TRBJ1-4
abundance: NA
len: 17
v_gene: TRBV18
CDR3aa: CASSPPGTSLVHEKLFF

j_gene: TRBJ2-7
abundance: NA
len: 15
v_gene: TRBV28
CDR3aa: CASSLSGQGNYEQYF

j_gene: TRBJ2-6
abundance: NA
len: 19
v_gene: TRBV28
CDR3aa: CASSRFGATSGKGANVLTF

j_gene: TRBJ1-2
abundance: few
len: 13
v_gene: TRBV6-5
CDR3aa: CASSYQDKYGYTF

j_gene: TRBJ2-3
abundance: NA
len: 16
v_gene: TRBV9
CDR3aa: CASSVEGTNPTDTQYF

j_gene: TRBJ1-6
abundance: NA
len: 16
v_gene: TRBV6-5
CDR3aa: CASSYGGGSYNSPLHF

j_gene: TRBJ1-5
abundance: NA
len: 18
v_gene: TRBV23-1
CDR3aa: CASSQYSGGPGPNQPQHF

j_gene: TRBJ2-2
abundance: NA
len: 16
v_gene: TRBV5-1
CDR3aa: CASSLGAASETGELFF

j_gene: TRBJ2-1
abundance: few
len: 16
v_gene: TRBV2
CDR3aa: CASSEEGQRGYDEQFF

j_gene: TRBJ2-3
abundance: few
len: 15
v_gene: TRBV28
CDR3aa: CASSLASGSTDTQYF

j_gene: TRBJ2-3
abundance: NA
len: 16
v_gene: TRBV5-1
CDR3aa: CASSQSVQGSTDTQYF

j_gene: TRBJ1-2
abundance: NA
len: 15
v_gene: TRBV6-1
CDR3aa: CASSEGNSLENGYTF

j_gene: TRBJ2-1
abundance: NA
len: 14
v_gene: TRBV5-1
CDR3aa: CASSLGGAWDEQFF

j_gene: TRBJ1-2
abundance: NA
len: 12
v_gene: TRBV10-3
CDR3aa: CAISQGQAGYTF

j_gene: TRBJ2-7
abundance: NA
len: 15
v_gene: TRBV27
CDR3aa: CASSLVWSRSYEQYF

j_gene: TRBJ1-6
abundance: NA
len: 17
v_gene: TRBV6-1
CDR3aa: CASSEFRGSFQYSPLHF

j_gene: TRBJ1-1
abundance: NA
len: 14
v_gene: TRBV6-6
CDR3aa: CASSYGGGGTEAFF

j_gene: TRBJ1-2
abundance: NA
len: 13
v_gene: TRBV5-6
CDR3aa: CASSLGTGSGYTF

j_gene: TRBJ2-5
abundance: few
len: 14
v_gene: TRBV29-1
CDR3aa: CSVARDKVQETQYF

j_gene: TRBJ2-3
abundance: NA
len: 14
v_gene: TRBV6-5
CDR3aa: CASSLDSSGDTQYF

j_gene: TRBJ1-1
abundance: NA
len: 16
v_gene: TRBV4-1
CDR3aa: CASSLGSEPGGTEAFF

j_gene: TRBJ2-1
abundance: NA
len: 11
v_gene: TRBV5-1
CDR3aa: CASSLSGFLFF

j_gene: TRBJ1-2
abundance: NA
len: 13
v_gene: TRBV7-9
CDR3aa: CASSLDRAGGYTF

j_gene: TRBJ1-4
abundance: few
len: 16
v_gene: TRBV5-1
CDR3aa: CASSLIISRDNEKLFF

j_gene: TRBJ2-7
abundance: NA
len: 14
v_gene: TRBV6-5
CDR3aa: CASGKLAGDYEQYF

j_gene: TRBJ2-7
abundance: NA
len: 13
v_gene: TRBV19
CDR3aa: CASSTPIPYEQYF

j_gene: TRBJ2-5
abundance: NA
len: 15
v_gene: TRBV5-1
CDR3aa: CASSWDRIISETQYF

j_gene: TRBJ1-2
abundance: few
len: 18
v_gene: TRBV4-1
CDR3aa: CASSQVRGTVRFFYGYTF

j_gene: TRBJ2-1
abundance: few
len: 15
v_gene: TRBV7-6
CDR3aa: CASSLASDVGSEQFF

j_gene: TRBJ2-5
abundance: NA
len: 15
v_gene: TRBV18
CDR3aa: CASSPVRGGRETQYF

j_gene: TRBJ2-7
abundance: NA
len: 13
v_gene: TRBV19
CDR3aa: CASSIAVTYEQYF

j_gene: TRBJ2-1
abundance: NA
len: 15
v_gene: TRBV11-2
CDR3aa: CASSLVGRIYNEQFF

j_gene: TRBJ2-2
abundance: NA
len: 11
v_gene: TRBV2
CDR3aa: CASTVTGELFF

j_gene: TRBJ1-5
abundance: few
len: 15
v_gene: TRBV4-3
CDR3aa: CASSQDNWGNQPQHF

j_gene: TRBJ2-7
abundance: NA
len: 13
v_gene: TRBV2
CDR3aa: CASSVVLLTVQYF

j_gene: TRBJ2-7
abundance: NA
len: 13
v_gene: TRBV7-6
CDR3aa: CASSSTKDYEQYF

j_gene: TRBJ2-2
abundance: NA
len: 14
v_gene: TRBV4-1
CDR3aa: CASSQDLDTGELFF

j_gene: TRBJ2-1
abundance: NA
len: 20
v_gene: TRBV29-1
CDR3aa: CSVEDHWSAEQATLSNEQFF

j_gene: TRBJ2-7
abundance: NA
len: 16
v_gene: TRBV18
CDR3aa: CASSPPEDRGLREQYF

j_gene: TRBJ2-3
abundance: NA
len: 14
v_gene: TRBV5-4
CDR3aa: CASKAGGSTDTQYF